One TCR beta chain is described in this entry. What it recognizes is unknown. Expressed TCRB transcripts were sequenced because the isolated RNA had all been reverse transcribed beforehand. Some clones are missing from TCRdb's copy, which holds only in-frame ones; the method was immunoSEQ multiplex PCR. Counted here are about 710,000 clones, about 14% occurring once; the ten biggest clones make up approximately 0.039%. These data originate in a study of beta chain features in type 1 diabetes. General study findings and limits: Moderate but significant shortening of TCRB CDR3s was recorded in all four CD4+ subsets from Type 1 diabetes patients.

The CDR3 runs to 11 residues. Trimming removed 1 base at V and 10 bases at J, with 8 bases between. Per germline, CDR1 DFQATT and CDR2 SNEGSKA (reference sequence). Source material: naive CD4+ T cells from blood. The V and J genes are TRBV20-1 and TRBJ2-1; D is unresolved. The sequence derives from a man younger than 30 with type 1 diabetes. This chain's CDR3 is CSARVGYEQFF. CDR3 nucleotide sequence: TGCAGTGCTAGAGTCGGGTACGAGCAGTTCTTC.